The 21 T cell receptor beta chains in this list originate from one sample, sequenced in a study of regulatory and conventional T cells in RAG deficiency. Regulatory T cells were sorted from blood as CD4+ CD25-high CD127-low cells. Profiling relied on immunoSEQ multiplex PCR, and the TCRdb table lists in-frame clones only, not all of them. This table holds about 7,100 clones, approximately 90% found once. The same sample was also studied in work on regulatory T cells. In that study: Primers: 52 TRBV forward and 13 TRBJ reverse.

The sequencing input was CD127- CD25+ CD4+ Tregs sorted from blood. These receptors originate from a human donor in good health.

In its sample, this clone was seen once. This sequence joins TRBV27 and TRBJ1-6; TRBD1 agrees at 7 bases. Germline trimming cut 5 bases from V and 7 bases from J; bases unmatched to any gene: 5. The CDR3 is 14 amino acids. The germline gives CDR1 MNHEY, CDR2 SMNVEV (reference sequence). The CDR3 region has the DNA TGTGCCAGCAGTACGACAGGGCAAAATTCACCCCTCCACTTT. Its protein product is CASSTTGQNSPLHF.

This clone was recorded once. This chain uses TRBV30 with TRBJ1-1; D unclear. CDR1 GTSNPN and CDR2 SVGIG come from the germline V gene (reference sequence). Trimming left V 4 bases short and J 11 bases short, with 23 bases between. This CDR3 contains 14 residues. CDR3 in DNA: TGTGCCTGGAACCTACCCACGGGAGTCTGGTACGCTTTCTTT. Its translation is CAWNLPTGVWYAFF. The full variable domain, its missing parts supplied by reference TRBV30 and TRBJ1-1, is SQTIHQWPATLVQPVGSPLSLECTVEGTSNPNLYWYRQAAGRGLQLLFYSVGIGQISSEVPQNLSASRPQDRQFILSSKKLLLSDSGFYLCAWNLPTGVWYAFFGQGTRLTVV.

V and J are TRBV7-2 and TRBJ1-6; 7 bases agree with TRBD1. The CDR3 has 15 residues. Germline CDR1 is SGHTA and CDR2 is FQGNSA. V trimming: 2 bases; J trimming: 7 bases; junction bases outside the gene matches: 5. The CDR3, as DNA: TGTGCCAGCAGCTTACGACAGGGAGTAAATTCACCCCTCCACTTT. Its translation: CASSLRQGVNSPLHF.

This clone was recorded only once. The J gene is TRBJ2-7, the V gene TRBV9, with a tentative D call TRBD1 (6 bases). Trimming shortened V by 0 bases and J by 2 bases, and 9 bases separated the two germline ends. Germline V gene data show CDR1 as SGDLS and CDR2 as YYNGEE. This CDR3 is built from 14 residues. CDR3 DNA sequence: TGTGCCAGCAGCGTAGAGTCAGGGGCCTACGAGCAGTACTTC. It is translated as CASSVESGAYEQYF. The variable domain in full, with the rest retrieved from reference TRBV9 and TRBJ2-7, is DSGVTQTPKHLITATGQRVTLRCSPRSGDLSVYWYQQSLDQGLQFLIQYYNGEERAKGNILERFSAQQFPDLHSELNLSSLELGDSALYFCASSVESGAYEQYFGPGTRLTVT.

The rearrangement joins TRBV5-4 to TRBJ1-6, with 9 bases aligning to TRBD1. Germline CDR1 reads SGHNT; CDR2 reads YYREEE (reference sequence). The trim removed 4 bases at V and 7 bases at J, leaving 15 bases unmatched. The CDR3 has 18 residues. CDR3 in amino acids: CASSEGQGIRRRNSPLHF. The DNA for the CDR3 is TGTGCCAGCAGCGAGGGACAGGGAATCCGTCGGAGGAATTCACCCCTCCACTTT.

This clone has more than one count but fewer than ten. The CDR3: CASSRRLTGVHYGYTF. DNA of the CDR3: TGCGCCAGCAGCCGTAGATTGACAGGAGTCCACTATGGCTACACCTTC. The chain combines TRBV4-1 with TRBJ1-2; a weak D match, TRBD1 (6 bases). The CDR3 is 16 residues long. The germline V and J ends were trimmed by 4 bases and 3 bases, with 18 bases remaining between them. CDR1 is MGHRA and CDR2 is YSYEKL in the germline V gene.

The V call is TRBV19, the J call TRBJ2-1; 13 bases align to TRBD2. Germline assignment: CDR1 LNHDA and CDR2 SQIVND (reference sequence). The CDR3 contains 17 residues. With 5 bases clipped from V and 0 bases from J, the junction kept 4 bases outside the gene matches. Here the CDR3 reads CASSSRLAGGSYNEQFF. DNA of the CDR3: TGTGCCAGTAGTTCTCGACTAGCGGGGGGCTCCTACAATGAGCAGTTCTTC.

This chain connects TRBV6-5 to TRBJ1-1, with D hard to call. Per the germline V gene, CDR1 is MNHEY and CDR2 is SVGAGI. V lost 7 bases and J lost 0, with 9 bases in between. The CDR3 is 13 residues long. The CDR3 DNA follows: TGTGCCAGCAAGAGGGAGGTGAACACTGAAGCTTTCTTT. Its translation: CASKREVNTEAFF.

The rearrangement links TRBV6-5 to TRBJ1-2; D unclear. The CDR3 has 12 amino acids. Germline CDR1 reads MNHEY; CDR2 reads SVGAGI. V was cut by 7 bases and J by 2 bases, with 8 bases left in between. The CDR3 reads CASTSGNYGYTF. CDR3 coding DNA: TGTGCCAGCACATCGGGAAACTATGGCTACACCTTC.

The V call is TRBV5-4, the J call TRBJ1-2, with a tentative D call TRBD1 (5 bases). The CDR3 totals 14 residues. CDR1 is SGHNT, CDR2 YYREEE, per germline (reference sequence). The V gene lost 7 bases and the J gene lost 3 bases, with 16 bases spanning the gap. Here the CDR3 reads CASPWGVVDYGYTF. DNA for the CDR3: TGTGCCAGCCCATGGGGGGTTGTTGACTATGGCTACACCTTC.

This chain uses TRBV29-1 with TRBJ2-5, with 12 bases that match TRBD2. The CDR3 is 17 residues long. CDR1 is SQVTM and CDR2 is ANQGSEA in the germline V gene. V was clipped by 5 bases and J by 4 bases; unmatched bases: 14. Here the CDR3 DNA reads TGCAGCGTTCTTCCGGCCATGGGACTAGCGGGCGGAGAGACCCAGTACTTC. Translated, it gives CSVLPAMGLAGGETQYF.

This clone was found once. CDR3 DNA sequence: TGTGCCTGGACGGGCTCGGGGGATACGCAGTATTTT. Its protein product is CAWTGSGDTQYF. J is TRBJ2-3 and V is TRBV30, with a tentative D call TRBD2 (5 bases). The length of the CDR3 is 12 residues. Trimming removed 4 bases at V and 6 bases at J, with 11 bases between. Looked up from germline, CDR1 is GTSNPN and CDR2 is SVGIG (reference sequence).

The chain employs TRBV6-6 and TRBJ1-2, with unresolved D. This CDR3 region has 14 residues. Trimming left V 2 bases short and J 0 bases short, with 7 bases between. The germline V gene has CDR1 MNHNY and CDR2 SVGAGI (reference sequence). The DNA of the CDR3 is TGTGCCAGCAGTTACGCACATTCTAACTATGGCTACACCTTC. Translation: CASSYAHSNYGYTF.

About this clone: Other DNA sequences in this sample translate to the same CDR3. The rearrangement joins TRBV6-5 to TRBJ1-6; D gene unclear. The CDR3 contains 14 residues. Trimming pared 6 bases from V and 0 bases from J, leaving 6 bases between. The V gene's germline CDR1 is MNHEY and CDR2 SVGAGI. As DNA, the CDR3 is TGTGCCAGCAGATTAAACTCCTATAATTCACCCCTCCACTTT. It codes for CASRLNSYNSPLHF.

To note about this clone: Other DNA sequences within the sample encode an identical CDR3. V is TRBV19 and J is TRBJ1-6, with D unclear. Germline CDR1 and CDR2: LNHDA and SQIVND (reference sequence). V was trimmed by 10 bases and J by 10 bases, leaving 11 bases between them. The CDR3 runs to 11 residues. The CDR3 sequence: CATRGDSPLHF. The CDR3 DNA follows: TGTGCCACCCGAGGAGACTCACCCCTCCACTTT.

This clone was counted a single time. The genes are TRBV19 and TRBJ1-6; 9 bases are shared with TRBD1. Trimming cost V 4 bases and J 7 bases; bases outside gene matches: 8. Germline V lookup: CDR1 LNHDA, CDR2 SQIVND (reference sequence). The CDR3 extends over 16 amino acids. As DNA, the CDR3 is TGTGCCAGTAGTAAAACACAGGGGGCGCGGAATTCACCCCTCCACTTT. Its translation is CASSKTQGARNSPLHF.

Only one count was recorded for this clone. The CDR3 spells CASSPHILNTEAFF. The CDR3 DNA sequence: TGTGCCAGCAGTCCACACATTCTGAACACTGAAGCTTTCTTT. The chain carries TRBV6-5 and TRBJ1-1; D remains ambiguous. Germline values: CDR1 MNHEY, CDR2 SVGAGI. V was trimmed by 5 bases and J by 0 bases, leaving 10 bases between them. This CDR3 spans 14 amino acids.

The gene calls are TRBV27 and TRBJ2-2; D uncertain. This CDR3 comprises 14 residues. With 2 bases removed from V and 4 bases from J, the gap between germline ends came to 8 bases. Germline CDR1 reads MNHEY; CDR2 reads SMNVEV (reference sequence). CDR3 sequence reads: CASSLRQVTGELFF. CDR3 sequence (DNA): TGTGCCAGCAGTTTAAGGCAGGTCACCGGGGAGCTGTTTTTT.

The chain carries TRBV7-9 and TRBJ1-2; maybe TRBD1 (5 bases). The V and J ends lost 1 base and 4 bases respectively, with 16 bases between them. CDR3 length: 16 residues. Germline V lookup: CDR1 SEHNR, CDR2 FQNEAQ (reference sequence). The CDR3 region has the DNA TGTGCCAGCAGCTTAGGGTGGCAGGGAAGTTCCTATGGCTACACCTTC. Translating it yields CASSLGWQGSSYGYTF.

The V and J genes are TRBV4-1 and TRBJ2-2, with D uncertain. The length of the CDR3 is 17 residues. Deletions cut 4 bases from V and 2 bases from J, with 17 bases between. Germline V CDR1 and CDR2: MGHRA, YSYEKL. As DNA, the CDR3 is TGCGCCAGCAGCCCCCTCGATATGGGCTTCAACACCGGGGAGCTGTTTTTT. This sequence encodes CASSPLDMGFNTGELFF.

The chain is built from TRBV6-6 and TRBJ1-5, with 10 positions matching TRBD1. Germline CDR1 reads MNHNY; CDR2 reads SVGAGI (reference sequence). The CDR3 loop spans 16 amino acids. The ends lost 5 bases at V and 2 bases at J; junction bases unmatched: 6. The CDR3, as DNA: TGTGCCAGCAGTCCTGGACAGGGGGTTGGCAATCAGCCCCAGCATTTT. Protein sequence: CASSPGQGVGNQPQHF.